The 21 T cell receptor beta chains reported below all come from one sample, sequenced in a study of blood T cell repertoires in COVID-19. Assay: immunoSEQ multiplex PCR; the TCRdb copy retains only in-frame clones and omits some. Of around 85,000 clones listed, around 86% are singletons. What was sequenced was peripheral blood. All receptors come from a man aged 50-60 years with active COVID-19.

This clone occurred a few times. The rearrangement uses TRBV2 and TRBJ1-2; D unresolved. CDR3 length: 13 amino acids. CDR1 SNHLY and CDR2 FYNNEI come from the germline V gene. Trimming shortened V by 6 bases and J by 4 bases, and 12 bases separated the two germline ends. Here the CDR3 reads CASREGIGYGYTF. For the CDR3, the DNA is TGTGCCAGCAGGGAGGGTATCGGCTATGGCTACACCTTC.

The rearrangement uses TRBV6-2 or TRBV6-3 and TRBJ1-1; 9 bases map to TRBD1. V lost 4 bases and J lost 4; bases outside the gene matches: 7. Germline V gene data show CDR1 as MNHEY and CDR2 as SVGEGT. The CDR3 length is 15 residues. In nucleotides, the CDR3 is TGTGCCAGCAGTTCCCTGAACAGGGGGCGCACTGAAGCTTTCTTT. Its translation is CASSSLNRGRTEAFF.

The V gene is TRBV21-1, the J gene TRBJ2-5; the table's TRBD2 call for D was not verified on the DNA. TRBV21-1 is a listed pseudogene. The CDR3 spans 13 residues. The CDR3 loop reads CASSENSQETQYF. DNA for the CDR3: TGTGCCAGCAGCGAAAATAGCCAAGAGACCCAGTACTTC.

Only a few counts were recorded for this clone. The rearrangement links TRBV24-1 to TRBJ2-1, with 9 positions matching TRBD2. The germline CDR1 and CDR2 sequences are KGHDR and SFDVKD. J gave up 9 bases and V 1 base, and 6 bases lay outside the gene matches. The length of the CDR3 is 15 residues. In DNA, the CDR3 is TGTGCCACCAGTGATTTAGCGGGAGGTGGAAGTGAGCAGTTCTTC. This sequence encodes CATSDLAGGGSEQFF.

The genes are TRBV5-1 and TRBJ1-2, with TRBD1 matching 7 bases. Trimming took 4 bases from V and 7 from J; bases not matched to a gene: 13. Germline V lookup: CDR1 SGHRS, CDR2 YFSETQ. The CDR3 runs 15 residues. The chain's CDR3 is CASSHGETGKAGYTF. The CDR3 nucleotides read TGCGCCAGCAGCCACGGCGAGACAGGGAAGGCTGGCTACACCTTC.

The V call is TRBV28, the J call TRBJ1-6; TRBD1 matches 7 bases. The V gene's germline CDR1 is MDHEN and CDR2 SYDVKM. V gave up 2 bases and J gave up 2 bases; unmatched junction bases: 3. There are 16 residues in the CDR3. The CDR3: CASSLVGTAYNSPLHF. CDR3 in DNA: TGTGCCAGCAGTTTAGTCGGGACAGCCTATAATTCACCCCTCCACTTT.

The rearrangement joins TRBV7-9 to TRBJ1-5, with a possible D match to TRBD1 (5 bases). The V and J ends lost 1 base and 11 bases respectively, with 15 bases between them. In germline, CDR1 is SEHNR, CDR2 FQNEAQ (reference sequence). The CDR3 has 14 amino acids. The CDR3 DNA reads as TGTGCCAGCAGCTTAGATGGGGGAGGGCTAGCCCAGCATTTT. Encoded protein: CASSLDGGGLAQHF.

This sequence joins TRBV5-1 and TRBJ1-4, with 9 bases lining up with TRBD1. The CDR3 is 15 residues long. Germline trimming cut 4 bases from V and 5 bases from J; bases unmatched to any gene: 6. Per the germline V gene, CDR1 is SGHRS and CDR2 is YFSETQ. DNA of the CDR3: TGCGCCAGCAGCCTATGGACAGGGGTAAATGAAAAACTGTTTTTT. Amino acid sequence: CASSLWTGVNEKLFF.

With respect to this clone: The junction departs from the called germline gene at one end, perhaps through a read error. The chain employs TRBV7-7 and TRBJ1-6, with TRBD1 matching 10 bases. This CDR3 contains 15 residues. Germline V gene sequence: CDR1 SSHAT, CDR2 FNYEAQ (reference sequence). CDR3 residues: CASIERGQGGSPLHF. CDR3 nucleotides: TGTGCTAGCATTGAAAGAGGACAGGGGGGTTCACCCCTCCACTTT.

This clone appeared once. V gene TRBV18 combines with J gene TRBJ2-2; 13 nucleotides align to TRBD2. Germline V gene data show CDR1 as KGHSH and CDR2 as LQKENI. The CDR3 extends over 18 amino acids. V gave up 6 bases and J gave up 1 base; unmatched junction bases: 8. CDR3 nucleotide sequence: TGTGCCAGCTCGCTCGGACTAGCGGGGGTCATGAACACCGGGGAGCTGTTTTTT. It translates to CASSLGLAGVMNTGELFF.

The chain employs TRBV4-2 and TRBJ2-3; possibly TRBD2 for D (5 bases). Trimming removed 3 bases at V and 1 base at J, with 8 bases between. Germline V gene lookup returns CDR1 LGHNA and CDR2 YNFKEQ. This CDR3 is 14 amino acids long. CDR3 protein: CASSHWGGTDTQYF. CDR3 bases: TGTGCCAGCAGCCATTGGGGAGGCACAGATACGCAGTATTTT.

The chain joins TRBV5-1 to TRBJ2-1; 7 bases are shared with TRBD1. The CDR3 is 13 residues long. From germline, CDR1 is SGHRS and CDR2 YFSETQ. The V and J ends lost 5 bases and 3 bases, in that order; junction bases with no gene match: 2. CDR3 amino acids: CASRWTGYNEQFF. The CDR3 region has the DNA TGCGCCAGCAGGTGGACAGGCTACAATGAGCAGTTCTTC.

This clone was recorded only once. The rearrangement joins TRBV11-2 to TRBJ2-5, with D maybe TRBD1 (5 bases). CDR1 and CDR2 from the germline V gene are SGHAT and FQNNGV. Trimming took 2 bases from V and 2 from J, leaving 12 bases between them. CDR3 length: 15 amino acids. The CDR3 reads CASSLSRVAQETQYF. The DNA of the CDR3 is TGTGCCAGCAGCTTATCCAGGGTGGCTCAAGAGACCCAGTACTTC.

This sequence joins TRBV15 and TRBJ2-7; 7 positions agree with TRBD2. Germline V lookup: CDR1 LNHNV, CDR2 YYDKDF (reference sequence). The trim removed 0 bases at V and 6 bases at J, leaving 5 bases unmatched. There are 14 residues in the CDR3. CDR3 DNA: TGTGCCACCAGCAGAGACCCGCAGCGGGGCGAGCAGTACTTC. It is translated as CATSRDPQRGEQYF. Full variable domain (remainder filled in from reference TRBV15 and TRBJ2-7): DAMVIQNPRYQVTQFGKPVTLSCSQTLNHNVMYWYQQKSSQAPKLLFHYYDKDFNNEADTPDNFQSRRPNTSFCFLDIRSPGLGDTAMYLCATSRDPQRGEQYFGPGTRLTVT.

This chain joins TRBV4-3 and TRBJ2-6; D is unclear. The CDR3 loop spans 15 amino acids. V lost 4 bases and J 4 bases, leaving 11 bases between the germline ends. The germline V gene has CDR1 LGHNA and CDR2 YSLEER. CDR3 DNA sequence: TGCGCCAGCAGCCTGCGAGGTCCGGGGGCCAACGTCCTGACTTTC. Residues: CASSLRGPGANVLTF.

The chain carries TRBV5-1 and TRBJ1-1, with D perhaps matching TRBD1 (5 bases). There are 14 residues in the CDR3. Germline values: CDR1 SGHRS, CDR2 YFSETQ. The ends were cut back, 0 bases at V and 2 bases at J, with 8 bases in the middle. This chain's CDR3 is CASSLGRENTEAFF. CDR3 in DNA: TGCGCCAGCAGCTTGGGCAGGGAAAACACTGAAGCTTTCTTT.

This clone was detected once. The V and J genes are TRBV7-3 and TRBJ2-1, with a weak D call TRBD1 (6 bases). CDR1 and CDR2 from the germline V gene are SGHTA and FQGTGA. The CDR3 extends over 17 amino acids. The V end was cut by 4 bases, the J end by 5 bases, with 21 bases between. CDR3 nucleotides: TGTGCCAGCAGCTCGGCCCCGGCTGGGGGCAGAAACAATGAGCAGTTCTTC. It is translated as CASSSAPAGGRNNEQFF.

This sequence joins TRBV27 and TRBJ2-7, with TRBD2 matching 8 bases. Germline CDR1 and CDR2: MNHEY and SMNVEV (reference sequence). The CDR3 totals 13 residues. With V trimmed by 5 bases and J by 6 bases, 6 bases remained unmatched. CDR3 region: CASSPSGGFEQYF. CDR3 coding DNA: TGTGCCAGCAGTCCTTCGGGAGGGTTCGAGCAGTACTTC.

The chain employs TRBV5-4 and TRBJ1-1; 7 nucleotides line up with TRBD1. Germline V gene sequence: CDR1 SGHNT, CDR2 YYREEE (reference sequence). This CDR3 region has 16 residues. J lost 5 bases, V lost 0 bases, and 10 bases had no gene match. The CDR3 region has the DNA TGTGCCAGCAGCTTGGGGGGAGCAGGGGGAATGACTGAAGCTTTCTTT. It translates to CASSLGGAGGMTEAFF.

In this sample, this clone turned up a few times. The J gene is TRBJ1-5, the V gene TRBV19, with TRBD1 matching 7 bases. The trim removed 2 bases at V and 5 bases at J, leaving 9 bases unmatched. The CDR3 runs to 16 residues. CDR1 is LNHDA and CDR2 is SQIVND in the germline V gene (reference sequence). CDR3 loop: CASSILQDRLDQPQHF. The CDR3 coding sequence is TGTGCCAGTAGTATACTGCAGGACAGGTTGGATCAGCCCCAGCATTTT.

The chain couples TRBV9 to TRBJ2-1; D perhaps matches TRBD2 (6 bases). The CDR3 has 15 amino acids. Germline values: CDR1 SGDLS, CDR2 YYNGEE. V lost 0 bases and J lost 9, with 16 bases in between. CDR3 protein: CASSVGGELNIEQFF. CDR3 DNA: TGTGCCAGCAGCGTAGGGGGGGAGTTGAACATTGAGCAGTTCTTC.